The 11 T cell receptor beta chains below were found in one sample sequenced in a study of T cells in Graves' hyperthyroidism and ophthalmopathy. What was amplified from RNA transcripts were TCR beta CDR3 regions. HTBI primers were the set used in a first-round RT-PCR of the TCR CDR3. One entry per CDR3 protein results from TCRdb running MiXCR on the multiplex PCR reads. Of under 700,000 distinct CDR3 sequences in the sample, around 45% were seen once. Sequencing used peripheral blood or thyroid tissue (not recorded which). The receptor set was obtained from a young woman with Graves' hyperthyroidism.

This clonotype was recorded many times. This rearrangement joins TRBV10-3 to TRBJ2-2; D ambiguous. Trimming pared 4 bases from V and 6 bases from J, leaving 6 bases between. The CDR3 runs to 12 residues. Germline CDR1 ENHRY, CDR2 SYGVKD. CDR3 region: CAISVASGELFF. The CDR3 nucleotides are TGTGCCATCAGTGTGGCTTCCGGGGAGCTGTTTTTT.

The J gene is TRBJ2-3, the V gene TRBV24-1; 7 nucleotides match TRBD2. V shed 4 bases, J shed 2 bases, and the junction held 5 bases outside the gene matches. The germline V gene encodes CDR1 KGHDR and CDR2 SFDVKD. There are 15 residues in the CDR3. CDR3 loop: CATSEASGFTDTQYF. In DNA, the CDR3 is TGTGCCACCAGTGAGGCTAGCGGCTTCACAGATACGCAGTATTTT.

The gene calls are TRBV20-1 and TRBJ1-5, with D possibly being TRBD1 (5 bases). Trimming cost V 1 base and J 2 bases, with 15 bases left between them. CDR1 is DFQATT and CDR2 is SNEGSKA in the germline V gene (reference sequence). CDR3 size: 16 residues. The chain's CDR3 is CSARVQGQGGNQPQHF. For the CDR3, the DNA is TGCAGTGCTAGAGTTCAGGGCCAGGGAGGCAATCAGCCCCAGCATTTT.

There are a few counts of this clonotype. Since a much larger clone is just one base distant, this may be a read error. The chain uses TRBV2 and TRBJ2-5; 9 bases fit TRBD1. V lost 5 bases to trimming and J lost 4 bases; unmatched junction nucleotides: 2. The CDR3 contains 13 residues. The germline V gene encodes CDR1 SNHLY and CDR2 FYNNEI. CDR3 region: CASSRDRVETQYF. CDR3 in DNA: TGTGCCAGCAGTCGGGACAGGGTAGAGACCCAGTACTTC.

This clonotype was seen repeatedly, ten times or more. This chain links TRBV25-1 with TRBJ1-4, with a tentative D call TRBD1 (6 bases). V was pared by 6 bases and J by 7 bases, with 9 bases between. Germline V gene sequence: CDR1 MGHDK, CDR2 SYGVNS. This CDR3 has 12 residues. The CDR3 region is CASRTGREKLFF. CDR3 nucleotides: TGTGCCAGCAGGACAGGCCGTGAAAAACTGTTTTTT.

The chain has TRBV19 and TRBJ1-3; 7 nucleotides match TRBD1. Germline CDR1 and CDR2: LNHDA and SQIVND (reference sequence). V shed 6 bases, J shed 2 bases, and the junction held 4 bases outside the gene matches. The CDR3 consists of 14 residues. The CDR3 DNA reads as TGTGCCAGTAGCAGGACAGGTACTGGAAACACCATATATTTT. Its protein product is CASSRTGTGNTIYF.

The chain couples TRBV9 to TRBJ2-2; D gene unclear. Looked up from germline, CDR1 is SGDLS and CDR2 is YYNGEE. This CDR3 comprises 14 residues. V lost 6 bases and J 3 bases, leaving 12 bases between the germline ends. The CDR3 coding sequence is TGTGCCAGCACCCCTGGGGATTACACCGGGGAGCTGTTTTTT. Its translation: CASTPGDYTGELFF. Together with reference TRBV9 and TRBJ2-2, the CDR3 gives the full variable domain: DSGVTQTPKHLITATGQRVTLRCSPRSGDLSVYWYQQSLDQGLQFLIQYYNGEERAKGNILERFSAQQFPDLHSELNLSSLELGDSALYFCASTPGDYTGELFFGEGSRLTVL.

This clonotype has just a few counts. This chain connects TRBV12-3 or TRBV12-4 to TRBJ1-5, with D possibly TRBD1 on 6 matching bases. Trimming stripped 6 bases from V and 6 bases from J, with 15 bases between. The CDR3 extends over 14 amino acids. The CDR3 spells CASSPGGAGQPQHF. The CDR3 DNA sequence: TGTGCCAGCAGCCCCGGGGGGGCGGGTCAGCCCCAGCATTTT.

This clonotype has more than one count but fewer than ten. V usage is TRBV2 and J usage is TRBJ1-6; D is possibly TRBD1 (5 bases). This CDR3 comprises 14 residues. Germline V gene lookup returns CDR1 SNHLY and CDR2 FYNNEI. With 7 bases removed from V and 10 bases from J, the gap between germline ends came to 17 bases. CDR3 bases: TGTGCCAGCACCCCCGGGAGGGGAAGCTCACCCCTCCACTTT. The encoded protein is CASTPGRGSSPLHF.

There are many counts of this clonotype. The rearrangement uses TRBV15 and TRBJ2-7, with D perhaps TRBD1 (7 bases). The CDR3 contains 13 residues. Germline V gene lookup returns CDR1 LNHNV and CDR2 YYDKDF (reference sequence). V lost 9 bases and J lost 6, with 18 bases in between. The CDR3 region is CATSGGGPVEQYF. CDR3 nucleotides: TGTGCCACTAGCGGAGGGGGCCCTGTCGAGCAGTACTTC.

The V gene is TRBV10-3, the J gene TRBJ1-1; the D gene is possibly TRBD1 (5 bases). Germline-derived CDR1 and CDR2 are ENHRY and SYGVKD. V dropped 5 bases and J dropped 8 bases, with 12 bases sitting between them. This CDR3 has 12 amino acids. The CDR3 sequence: CAISHLRQEAFF. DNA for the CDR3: TGTGCCATCAGTCACTTGAGACAGGAAGCTTTCTTT.